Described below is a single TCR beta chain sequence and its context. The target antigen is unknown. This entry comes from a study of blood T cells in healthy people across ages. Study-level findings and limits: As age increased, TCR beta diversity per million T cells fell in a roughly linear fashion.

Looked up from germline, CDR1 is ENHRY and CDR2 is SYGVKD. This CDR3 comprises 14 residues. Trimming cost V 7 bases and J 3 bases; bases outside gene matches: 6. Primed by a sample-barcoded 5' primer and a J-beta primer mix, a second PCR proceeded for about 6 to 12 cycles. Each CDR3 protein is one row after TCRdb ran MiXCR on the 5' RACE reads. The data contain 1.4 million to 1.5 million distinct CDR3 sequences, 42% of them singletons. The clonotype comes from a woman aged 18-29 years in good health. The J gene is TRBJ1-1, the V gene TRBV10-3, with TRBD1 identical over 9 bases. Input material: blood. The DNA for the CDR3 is TGTGCCATCATTCCAGGACAGGGGCACACTGAAGCTTTCTTT. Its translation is CAIIPGQGHTEAFF.